Listed below are T cell receptor beta chains from one sample, sequenced in a study of T cell responses to AZD1222 COVID-19 vaccine. The assay was immunoSEQ multiplex PCR, and TCRdb's table has in-frame clones only and misses some. The profile shows roughly 180,000 clones, roughly 94% of them singletons. The sample in question was peripheral blood, obtained on day 0 of AZD1222 vaccination. The receptor source for this set is an adult in good health. Each CDR3 is given with its conserved first and last residue. Each record gives: clone size, D gene, V gene, J gene, CDR3 DNA, CDR3 protein. The D gene is left open where the match is weak. A row's size may be missing; if present it is once, few, many or a size class.

abundance: NA; d_gene: NA; v_gene: TRBV6-5; j_gene: TRBJ2-7; CDR3nt: TGTGCCAGCAGTTACTCGAATCCCGCCTACGAGCAGTACTTC; CDR3aa: CASSYSNPAYEQYF
abundance: NA; d_gene: NA; v_gene: TRBV2; j_gene: TRBJ2-7; CDR3nt: TGTGCCAGCAGTGAAGGGGTTCTAGCGCGAGCCCCCTACGAGCAGTACTTC; CDR3aa: CASSEGVLARAPYEQYF
abundance: NA; d_gene: TRBD2; v_gene: TRBV2; j_gene: TRBJ2-7; CDR3nt: TGTGCCAGCAGGGGGACTAGCGGAACCTACGAGCAGTACTTC; CDR3aa: CASRGTSGTYEQYF
abundance: NA; d_gene: NA; v_gene: TRBV4-1; j_gene: TRBJ1-1; CDR3nt: TGCGCCAGCAGCCCAGGGCCAGGACGGGACACTGAAGCTTTCTTT; CDR3aa: CASSPGPGRDTEAFF
abundance: once; d_gene: NA; v_gene: TRBV7-8; j_gene: TRBJ1-2; CDR3nt: TGTGCCAGCAGCCCGGGTCGGGGCTACACCTTC; CDR3aa: CASSPGRGYTF
abundance: NA; d_gene: NA; v_gene: TRBV14; j_gene: TRBJ1-1; CDR3nt: TGTGCCAGCAGCCGCGGATCTGGGGCTTTCTTT; CDR3aa: CASSRGSGAFF
abundance: NA; d_gene: TRBD2; v_gene: TRBV7-8; j_gene: TRBJ2-5; CDR3nt: TGTGCCAGCAAGGGCGGGAGGGAACAAGAGACCCAGTACTTC; CDR3aa: CASKGGREQETQYF
abundance: NA; d_gene: TRBD2; v_gene: TRBV7-6; j_gene: TRBJ2-7; CDR3nt: TGTGCCAGCAGCGTATTCCGGACGACTAGCGGTAGCTCCTACGAGCAGTACTTC; CDR3aa: CASSVFRTTSGSSYEQYF
abundance: once; d_gene: TRBD1; v_gene: TRBV28; j_gene: TRBJ1-5; CDR3nt: TGTGCCAGCAGTCCCCGACAGGGAAGGGGACTTAGCAATCAGCCCCAGCATTTT; CDR3aa: CASSPRQGRGLSNQPQHF
abundance: NA; d_gene: NA; v_gene: TRBV11-2; j_gene: TRBJ1-2; CDR3nt: TGTGCCAGGTTTGGCTATGGCTACACCTTC; CDR3aa: CARFGYGYTF
abundance: NA; d_gene: NA; v_gene: TRBV30; j_gene: TRBJ2-7; CDR3nt: TGTGCCTCCTCGCAGGGGTACTACGAGCAGTACTTC; CDR3aa: CASSQGYYEQYF
abundance: NA; d_gene: NA; v_gene: TRBV12-5; j_gene: TRBJ2-1; CDR3nt: TGTGCTAGTGGTTTGGGGAAGGTCTCCTACAATGAGCAGTTCTTC; CDR3aa: CASGLGKVSYNEQFF
abundance: NA; d_gene: NA; v_gene: TRBV27; j_gene: TRBJ1-2; CDR3nt: TGTGCCAGCAGTTTACAGGAATCCTATGGCTACACCTTC; CDR3aa: CASSLQESYGYTF
abundance: NA; d_gene: NA; v_gene: TRBV19; j_gene: TRBJ1-5; CDR3nt: TGTGCCAGAACTATGCACGGCGGATCCAGACCAGGTCAGCCCCAGCATTTT; CDR3aa: CARTMHGGSRPGQPQHF
abundance: NA; d_gene: TRBD1; v_gene: TRBV5-4; j_gene: TRBJ1-1; CDR3nt: TGTGCCAGCAGCTTGGAGGGGGCGCCCACTGAAGCTTTCTTT; CDR3aa: CASSLEGAPTEAFF
abundance: few; d_gene: NA; v_gene: TRBV4-2; j_gene: TRBJ2-7; CDR3nt: TGTGCCAGCAGCCAAGATCCCCAGGCCCACCCCCAAGCAGGCGGGCTCGACTACGAGCAGTACTTC; CDR3aa: CASSQDPQAHPQAGGLDYEQYF
abundance: NA; d_gene: TRBD2; v_gene: TRBV30; j_gene: TRBJ2-1; CDR3nt: TGTGCCTGGAGTCGGGGACTAGCGGGCAATGAGCAGTTCTTC; CDR3aa: CAWSRGLAGNEQFF
abundance: NA; d_gene: TRBD2; v_gene: TRBV27; j_gene: TRBJ2-1; CDR3nt: TGTGCCAGCAGTTTTAGCGGGGCCCTTTCTTACAATGAGCAGTTCTTC; CDR3aa: CASSFSGALSYNEQFF
abundance: once; d_gene: NA; v_gene: TRBV14; j_gene: TRBJ2-2; CDR3nt: TGTGCCAGCAGCCGAGGGGTGGCCGGGGAGCTGTTTTTT; CDR3aa: CASSRGVAGELFF
abundance: NA; d_gene: TRBD1; v_gene: TRBV6-5; j_gene: TRBJ1-5; CDR3nt: TGTGCCAGCCTTTGGGACAGGGGCCCTAATCAGCCCCAGCATTTT; CDR3aa: CASLWDRGPNQPQHF
abundance: NA; d_gene: TRBD1; v_gene: TRBV19; j_gene: TRBJ1-5; CDR3nt: TGTGCCAGCCTGACAGGGTCGGGAAGCAATCAGCCCCAGCATTTT; CDR3aa: CASLTGSGSNQPQHF
abundance: NA; d_gene: NA; v_gene: TRBV7-9; j_gene: TRBJ1-2; CDR3nt: TGTGCCAGCAGCCAAGCTAACTATGGCTACACCTTC; CDR3aa: CASSQANYGYTF
abundance: once; d_gene: TRBD2; v_gene: TRBV12-3/TRBV12-4; j_gene: TRBJ2-1; CDR3nt: TGTGCCAGCAGTACCGGGACTATTTCGGAGCAGTTCTTC; CDR3aa: CASSTGTISEQFF
abundance: NA; d_gene: NA; v_gene: TRBV19; j_gene: TRBJ1-1; CDR3nt: TGTGCCAGTAGTATGGCAACCCGGAACACTGAAGCTTTCTTT; CDR3aa: CASSMATRNTEAFF
abundance: once; d_gene: NA; v_gene: TRBV19; j_gene: TRBJ2-5; CDR3nt: TGTGCCAGTAGTATATGGGGGGGCGGAGAGACCCAGTACTTC; CDR3aa: CASSIWGGGETQYF
abundance: NA; d_gene: NA; v_gene: TRBV5-1; j_gene: TRBJ2-2; CDR3nt: TGCGCCAGCAGCTTGGCTTATGACACCGGGGAGCTGTTTTTT; CDR3aa: CASSLAYDTGELFF
abundance: once; d_gene: NA; v_gene: TRBV5-1; j_gene: TRBJ1-1; CDR3nt: TGCGCCAGCAGCCTCTCGACGTTAGGGGCCCTTTCAAATGAAGCTTTCTTT; CDR3aa: CASSLSTLGALSNEAFF
abundance: NA; d_gene: TRBD1; v_gene: TRBV4-2; j_gene: TRBJ1-1; CDR3nt: TGTGCCAGCAGCTTCCATCCCGGGACAGGGGGCGAATGGACTGAAGCTTTCTTT; CDR3aa: CASSFHPGTGGEWTEAFF
abundance: NA; d_gene: NA; v_gene: TRBV24-1; j_gene: TRBJ2-1; CDR3nt: TGTGCCACCAGTGATTTGGGGCAGGGCTCTAGCTCCTACAATGAGCAGTTCTTC; CDR3aa: CATSDLGQGSSSYNEQFF
abundance: NA; d_gene: NA; v_gene: TRBV14; j_gene: TRBJ2-7; CDR3nt: TGTGCCAGCAGCCAAGTCGGCAGGGTCTACGAGCAGTACTTC; CDR3aa: CASSQVGRVYEQYF
abundance: NA; d_gene: NA; v_gene: TRBV20-1; j_gene: TRBJ2-7; CDR3nt: TGCAGTGCTCGCCGAGGATACGAGCAGTACTTC; CDR3aa: CSARRGYEQYF
abundance: NA; d_gene: NA; v_gene: TRBV5-4; j_gene: TRBJ2-2; CDR3nt: TGTGCCAGCAGCTTGGTGTGGCAGGGAGGCACCGGGGAGCTGTTTTTT; CDR3aa: CASSLVWQGGTGELFF
abundance: NA; d_gene: TRBD1; v_gene: TRBV27; j_gene: TRBJ1-2; CDR3nt: TGTGCCAGCAGTTTGGAGACAGGGGATACGGATGGCTACACCTTC; CDR3aa: CASSLETGDTDGYTF
abundance: NA; d_gene: NA; v_gene: TRBV10-2; j_gene: TRBJ1-2; CDR3nt: TGCGCCAGCATGTACAGAGGCTCCGGTGGCTACACCTTC; CDR3aa: CASMYRGSGGYTF
abundance: NA; d_gene: NA; v_gene: TRBV6-7; j_gene: TRBJ2-1; CDR3nt: TGTGCCAGCAGTTTTTCCTCCCGACAGGCCGGCGGGGAGCAGTTCTTC; CDR3aa: CASSFSSRQAGGEQFF
abundance: many; d_gene: NA; v_gene: TRBV7-9; j_gene: TRBJ2-7; CDR3nt: TGTGCCAGCAGCTTAGAAGGGCATGTCTACGAGCAGTACTTC; CDR3aa: CASSLEGHVYEQYF
abundance: NA; d_gene: NA; v_gene: TRBV2; j_gene: TRBJ2-1; CDR3nt: TGTGCCAGCAGTCCCCGCTACAATGAGCAGTTCTTC; CDR3aa: CASSPRYNEQFF
abundance: NA; d_gene: NA; v_gene: TRBV29-1; j_gene: TRBJ2-1; CDR3nt: TGCAGCGTTAAAATTGGGGACGAGCAGTTCTTC; CDR3aa: CSVKIGDEQFF
abundance: NA; d_gene: TRBD2; v_gene: TRBV27; j_gene: TRBJ2-1; CDR3nt: TGTGCCAGCAGTTTAAGCTCGGGACTAGCGAACGATGAGCAGTTCTTC; CDR3aa: CASSLSSGLANDEQFF
abundance: NA; d_gene: NA; v_gene: TRBV14; j_gene: TRBJ2-5; CDR3nt: TGTGCCAGCAGCCAGAGCTACAGCAGAAAAGAGACCCAGTACTTC; CDR3aa: CASSQSYSRKETQYF
abundance: NA; d_gene: NA; v_gene: TRBV28; j_gene: TRBJ1-5; CDR3nt: TGTGCCAGCAGTTTCCCCAATCAGCCCCAGCATTTT; CDR3aa: CASSFPNQPQHF
abundance: NA; d_gene: NA; v_gene: TRBV5-1; j_gene: TRBJ2-2; CDR3nt: TGCGCCAGCAGCTTAAGCCGGGGGCGGAACACCGGGGAGCTGTTTTTT; CDR3aa: CASSLSRGRNTGELFF
abundance: NA; d_gene: NA; v_gene: TRBV20-1; j_gene: TRBJ1-2; CDR3nt: TGCAGTGCTAGTTCCAGGGCTAACTATGGCTACACCTTC; CDR3aa: CSASSRANYGYTF
abundance: NA; d_gene: NA; v_gene: TRBV19; j_gene: TRBJ2-1; CDR3nt: TGTGCCAGTAGCAGGTGGGATGAGCAGTTCTTC; CDR3aa: CASSRWDEQFF
abundance: NA; d_gene: NA; v_gene: TRBV18; j_gene: TRBJ1-1; CDR3nt: TGTGCCAGCTCACCCCTCCGGACTGAAGCTTTCTTT; CDR3aa: CASSPLRTEAFF
abundance: once; d_gene: NA; v_gene: TRBV2; j_gene: TRBJ1-4; CDR3nt: TGTGCCAGCAGTGAAGCGAGCAGGGGATCGGGGGAGAAACTGTTTTTT; CDR3aa: CASSEASRGSGEKLFF
abundance: few; d_gene: TRBD1; v_gene: TRBV28; j_gene: TRBJ1-2; CDR3nt: TGTGCCAGCGACGGACAGGGGGCGACCTACTATGGCTACACCTTC; CDR3aa: CASDGQGATYYGYTF
abundance: NA; d_gene: NA; v_gene: TRBV5-4; j_gene: TRBJ2-2; CDR3nt: TGTGCCAGCAGCCCCGACTCGAAAACCGGGGAGCTGTTTTTT; CDR3aa: CASSPDSKTGELFF
abundance: NA; d_gene: NA; v_gene: TRBV28; j_gene: TRBJ1-2; CDR3nt: TGTGCCAGCAGTCTTGGACGACAGGGCTACACCTTC; CDR3aa: CASSLGRQGYTF
abundance: NA; d_gene: NA; v_gene: TRBV30; j_gene: TRBJ1-5; CDR3nt: TGTGCCTGGACTACGAGCGGACACCACAATCAGCCCCAGCATTTT; CDR3aa: CAWTTSGHHNQPQHF
abundance: NA; d_gene: TRBD1; v_gene: TRBV5-5; j_gene: TRBJ2-7; CDR3nt: TGTGCCAGCAGCTTGCCGACAGGGTATCAGCAGTACTTC; CDR3aa: CASSLPTGYQQYF
abundance: NA; d_gene: TRBD1; v_gene: TRBV3-1/TRBV3-2; j_gene: TRBJ1-1; CDR3nt: TGTGCCAGCAGCCTAGAGGGACAGCTCACTGAAGCTTTCTTT; CDR3aa: CASSLEGQLTEAFF
abundance: NA; d_gene: NA; v_gene: TRBV11-2; j_gene: TRBJ2-2; CDR3nt: TGTGCCAGCAGCTTAGCCCTAACCGGGGAGCTGTTTTTT; CDR3aa: CASSLALTGELFF
abundance: NA; d_gene: TRBD1; v_gene: TRBV29-1; j_gene: TRBJ1-3; CDR3nt: TGCAGCGTTGCAGGGACAGGGGGAAACACCATATATTTT; CDR3aa: CSVAGTGGNTIYF
abundance: NA; d_gene: NA; v_gene: TRBV5-8; j_gene: TRBJ2-7; CDR3nt: TGTGCCAGCAGTCTCCCACGGGGGTTGAGAGCCTACGAGCAGTACTTC; CDR3aa: CASSLPRGLRAYEQYF
abundance: NA; d_gene: NA; v_gene: TRBV3-1/TRBV3-2; j_gene: TRBJ1-2; CDR3nt: TGTGCCAGCAGCCAAGAGATCGGGCACTCGATTGGCTACACCTTC; CDR3aa: CASSQEIGHSIGYTF
abundance: NA; d_gene: TRBD1; v_gene: TRBV3-1/TRBV3-2; j_gene: TRBJ1-1; CDR3nt: TGTGCCAGCAGCCAAGGGTTTACAGGGGGCAATGAAGCTTTCTTT; CDR3aa: CASSQGFTGGNEAFF
abundance: NA; d_gene: NA; v_gene: TRBV11-2; j_gene: TRBJ1-3; CDR3nt: TGTGCCAGCAGGCAGGGCCCTGGAAACACCATATATTTT; CDR3aa: CASRQGPGNTIYF